This T cell receptor beta chain was captured by sequencing in a study of blood T cell repertoires in COVID-19. Whole-study context: Material from acute and convalescent COVID-19 was sourced from the United States, Italy and Spain. The analysed material was cDNA or gDNA that came from T cells, B-cell-depleted T cells, or PBMCs.

Study processing details: Quantification of nucleated cells was approximated via reference gene primer amplification. Clones were sequenced by immunoSEQ multiplex PCR, and TCRdb holds only the in-frame ones, with some missing. The V and J calls and the clone size are those of that table, but D and trimming were determined from the DNA. The sample has roughly 70,000 clones; around 85% are singletons. CDR1 is MNHEY and CDR2 is SVGAGI in the germline V gene. Trimming left V 6 bases short and J 2 bases short, with 11 bases between. CDR3 length equals 15 residues. The specimen was peripheral blood. This chain joins TRBV6-5 and TRBJ1-6; TRBD1 is a possible D gene (5 bases). The TCR sequence derives from a woman at least 80 years old with acute or convalescent COVID-19. The CDR3 sequence is CASRIDRAYNSPLHF. As DNA, the CDR3 is TGTGCCAGCAGAATCGACAGAGCCTATAATTCACCCCTCCACTTT.